This T cell receptor beta chain was documented in a study of vaccination effects on CD4 cells after COVID-19. Study information: Sampling occurred 16 days and one week pre-vaccination in a couple of convalescent patients.

CD4+ T cells were isolated after around 10 days of culture. The person acquired a PCR-confirmed SARS-CoV-2 infection between March and December 2020. TCRdb's table, derived via immunoSEQ multiplex PCR, lists solely in-frame clones and lacks some. The sample records about 46,000 clones, 70% to 75% being singletons. The CDR3 contains 15 residues. After removal of 0 bases from V and 1 base from J, the junction contained 2 bases not matched to a gene. CDR1 is SGHDT and CDR2 is YYEEEE in the germline V gene. Whole-study results and caveats: Spike-reactive clones found after vaccination in convalescents were mainly new vaccine-induced clones. Whether induced by infection or by vaccine, clones showed marked clonal contraction late after vaccination.

There are a few counts of this clone. Its antigen is undetermined. J is TRBJ2-3 and V is TRBV5-6; 7 positions agree with TRBD2. The sequenced sample was CD4+ T cells from PBMCs cultured without peptide, obtained before COVID-19 vaccination. This TCR derives from a human donor who had a prior SARS-CoV-2 infection. DNA of the CDR3: TGTGCCAGCAGCTTGGTAGCGGGCCGCACAGATACGCAGTATTTT. Protein: CASSLVAGRTDTQYF.